The 14 T cell receptor beta chains presented below share a single source sample, sequenced in a study of early T cells in non-severe SARS-CoV-2 infection. Each CDR3 protein is one row after TCRdb ran MiXCR on the 5' RACE reads. The data hold 85,000 to 95,000 distinct CDR3 sequences, with about 15% observed a single time. The sample consisted of whole blood. The receptors stem from an adult who was a healthcare worker with PCR-confirmed SARS-CoV-2 infection or an uninfected control (not recorded which).

Ten or more counts support this clonotype. V is TRBV29-1 and J is TRBJ1-2, with 7 bases lining up with TRBD1. Germline V lookup: CDR1 SQVTM, CDR2 ANQGSEA. This CDR3 region has 12 residues. V shed 7 bases and J 6 bases; nucleotides not matched to a gene: 8. CDR3 protein: CSGTGARDGYTF. The CDR3 nucleotides are TGCAGCGGTACAGGGGCTCGGGATGGCTACACCTTC.

In this sample, this clonotype turned up many times. The J gene is TRBJ2-3, the V gene TRBV6-6; TRBD1 agrees at 8 bases. Germline CDR1 MNHNY, CDR2 SVGAGI (reference sequence). The V segment lost 5 bases and the J segment 4 bases; nucleotides outside the gene matches: 5. This CDR3 is built from 14 residues. In nucleotides, the CDR3 is TGTGCCAGCAGTCAGCGGACAGGGCCAGATACGCAGTATTTT. The encoded protein is CASSQRTGPDTQYF.

Regarding this clonotype: The conserved final phenylalanine or tryptophan is absent from the CDR3, which likely points to a read error. The CDR3 loop is CASTISGASNTQYS. DNA of the CDR3: TGTGCCAGCACGATTAGCGGGGCCTCCAATACGCAGTATTCT. The V call is TRBV2, the J call TRBJ2-3, with 8 bases identical to TRBD2. The CDR3 length is 14 residues. The germline gives CDR1 SNHLY, CDR2 FYNNEI. V gave up 7 bases and J gave up 7 bases; unmatched junction bases: 10.

This clonotype was counted ten times or more. The V call is TRBV7-9, the J call TRBJ2-1; 8 bases fit TRBD1. CDR1 is SEHNR, CDR2 FQNEAQ, per germline (reference sequence). The V gene end was trimmed by 6 bases and the J gene end by 2 bases; junction bases not matched to a gene: 6. There are 15 residues in the CDR3. The CDR3 nucleotides are TGTGCCAGCAGTACCGGGACAGGTCCCTACAATGAGCAGTTCTTC. This translates into CASSTGTGPYNEQFF.

This clonotype was counted between two and nine times. J is TRBJ2-1 and V is TRBV7-8; D is uncertain. The CDR3 totals 18 residues. CDR1 SGHVS and CDR2 FQNEAQ come from the germline V gene. V shed 1 base and J shed 0 bases, with 16 bases lying between them. Here the CDR3 DNA reads TGTGCCAGCAGCTTAGGGCAGTTCACCCCGAGCTCCTACAATGAGCAGTTCTTC. Amino acid sequence: CASSLGQFTPSSYNEQFF.

The V call is TRBV2, the J call TRBJ1-2; weak D call: TRBD1 (5 bases). CDR3 size: 15 residues. Looked up from germline, CDR1 is SNHLY and CDR2 is FYNNEI. V was trimmed by 4 bases and J by 7 bases, leaving 19 bases between them. CDR3 DNA sequence: TGTGCCAGCAGTGTTTGGGTCAGGGATGAGGGTGGCTACACCTTC. Translation: CASSVWVRDEGGYTF. The full variable domain, completed using reference TRBV2 and TRBJ1-2, is EPEVTQTPSHQVTQMGQEVILRCVPISNHLYFYWYRQILGQKVEFLVSFYNNEISEKSEIFDDQFSVERPDGSNFTLKIRSTKLEDSAMYFCASSVWVRDEGGYTFGSGTRLTVV.

DNA of the CDR3: TGTGCCAGCAGTCCAAAGGCAGGGGAGCTGTTTTTT. It yields the protein CASSPKAGELFF. The chain has TRBV12-3 or TRBV12-4 and TRBJ2-2; no clear D. CDR3 length: 12 residues. With 5 bases removed from V and 8 bases from J, the gap between germline ends came to 9 bases.

The chain combines TRBV10-1 with TRBJ1-1; D not resolved. V was pared by 3 bases and J by 9 bases, with 8 bases between. The CDR3 runs 11 residues. Per the germline V gene, CDR1 is WNHNN and CDR2 is SYGVQD (reference sequence). The CDR3 protein is CASSEAGKAFF. The CDR3 DNA reads as TGCGCCAGCAGTGAAGCAGGAAAAGCTTTCTTT.

The chain links TRBV7-9 to TRBJ1-1; TRBD1 is a possible D gene (5 bases). Trimming cost V 4 bases and J 9 bases, with 12 bases left between them. Germline V gene sequence: CDR1 SEHNR, CDR2 FQNEAQ (reference sequence). CDR3 length equals 12 residues. DNA for the CDR3: TGTGCCAGCAGCTCGGACAAGATACAAGCTTTCTTT. This translates into CASSSDKIQAFF.

The table lists this clonotype with many counts. The rearrangement uses TRBV20-1 and TRBJ2-1; 8 nucleotides match TRBD2. This CDR3 region has 15 residues. The V segment lost 4 bases and the J segment 0 bases; nucleotides outside the gene matches: 5. CDR1 is DFQATT, CDR2 SNEGSKA, per germline (reference sequence). The CDR3 sequence is CSAMIAGSSYNEQFF. For the CDR3, the DNA is TGCAGTGCTATGATAGCGGGAAGCTCCTACAATGAGCAGTTCTTC.

V is TRBV20-1 and J is TRBJ2-5; the D is unclear. V was trimmed by 0 bases and J by 9 bases, leaving 14 bases between them. Germline loops: CDR1 DFQATT, CDR2 SNEGSKA (reference sequence). This CDR3 comprises 13 residues. CDR3 in amino acids: CSAREDAEGPQYF. For the CDR3, the DNA is TGCAGTGCTAGAGAGGATGCAGAAGGGCCCCAGTACTTC.

This clonotype has only a few counts. The chain uses TRBV6-1 and TRBJ1-5, with a possible D match to TRBD1 (6 bases). CDR1 MNHNS and CDR2 SASEGT come from the germline V gene. Trimming left V 5 bases short and J 4 bases short, with 15 bases between. CDR3 length: 15 amino acids. DNA for the CDR3: TGTGCCAGCAGTACAGGGTGGAAGGAAAATCAGCCCCAGCATTTT. Its translation is CASSTGWKENQPQHF.

This clonotype was seen once. The chain uses TRBV29-1 and TRBJ2-3, with 9 bases matching TRBD2. CDR3 length: 13 amino acids. Germline CDR1 is SQVTM and CDR2 is ANQGSEA. The trim removed 7 bases at V and 4 bases at J, leaving 6 bases unmatched. The DNA for the CDR3 is TGCAGCGGTGGGACTAGCAAATCAGATACGCAGTATTTT. Its translation is CSGGTSKSDTQYF.

The gene calls are TRBV20-1 and TRBJ1-3; 10 positions match TRBD1. CDR3 length: 16 amino acids. Trimming took 4 bases from V and 7 from J; bases not matched to a gene: 13. The V gene's germline CDR1 is DFQATT and CDR2 SNEGSKA (reference sequence). This CDR3 reads CSATTYRQGARNTIYF. The CDR3 nucleotides are TGCAGTGCTACGACCTACAGACAGGGGGCGCGGAACACCATATATTTT.